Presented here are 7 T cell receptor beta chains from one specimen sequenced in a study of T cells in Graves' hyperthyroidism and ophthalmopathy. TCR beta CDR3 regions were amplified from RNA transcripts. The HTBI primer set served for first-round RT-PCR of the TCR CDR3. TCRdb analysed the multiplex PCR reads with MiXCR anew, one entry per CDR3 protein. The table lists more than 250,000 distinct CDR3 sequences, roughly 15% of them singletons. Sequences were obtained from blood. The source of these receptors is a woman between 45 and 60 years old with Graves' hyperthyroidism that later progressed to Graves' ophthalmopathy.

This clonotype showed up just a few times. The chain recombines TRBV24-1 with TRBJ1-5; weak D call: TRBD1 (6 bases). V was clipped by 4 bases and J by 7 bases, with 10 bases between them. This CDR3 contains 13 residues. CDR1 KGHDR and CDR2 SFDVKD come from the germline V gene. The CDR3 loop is CATSESGVQPQHF. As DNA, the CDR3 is TGTGCCACCAGTGAATCAGGGGTACAGCCCCAGCATTTT.

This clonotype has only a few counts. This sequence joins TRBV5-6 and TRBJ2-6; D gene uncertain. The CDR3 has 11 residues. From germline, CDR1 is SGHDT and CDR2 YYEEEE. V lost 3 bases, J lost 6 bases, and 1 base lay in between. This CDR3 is CASSSANVLTF. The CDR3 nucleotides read TGTGCCAGCAGCTCGGCCAACGTCCTGACTTTC.

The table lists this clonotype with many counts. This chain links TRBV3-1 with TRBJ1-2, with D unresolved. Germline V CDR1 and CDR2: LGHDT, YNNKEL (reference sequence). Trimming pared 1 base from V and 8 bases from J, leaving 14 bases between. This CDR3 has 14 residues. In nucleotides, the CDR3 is TGTGCCAGCAGCCAAGGGTTTTCTCAGTCCGGCTACACCTTC. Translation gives CASSQGFSQSGYTF. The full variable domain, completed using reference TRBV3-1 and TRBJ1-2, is DTAVSQTPKYLVTQMGNDKSIKCEQNLGHDTMYWYKQDSKKFLKIMFSYNNKELIINETVPNRFSPKSPDKAHLNLHINSLELGDSAVYFCASSQGFSQSGYTFGSGTRLTVV.

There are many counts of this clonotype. The CDR3 region has the DNA TGTGCCAGCAGCGGGGGGCAGGGAGTCCACGAGCAGTACTTC. Translating gives CASSGGQGVHEQYF. The chain uses TRBV9 and TRBJ2-7, with TRBD1 as a possible D gene (6 bases). The germline gives CDR1 SGDLS, CDR2 YYNGEE. The CDR3 is 14 residues long. V was shortened by 3 bases and J by 5 bases, with 15 bases between the two germline ends.

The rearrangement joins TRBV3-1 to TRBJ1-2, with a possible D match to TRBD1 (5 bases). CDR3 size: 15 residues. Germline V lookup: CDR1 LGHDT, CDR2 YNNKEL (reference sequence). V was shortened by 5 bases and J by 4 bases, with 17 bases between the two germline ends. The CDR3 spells CASSKTIGGRYGYTF. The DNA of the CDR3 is TGTGCCAGCAGCAAGACAATCGGGGGACGCTATGGCTACACCTTC.

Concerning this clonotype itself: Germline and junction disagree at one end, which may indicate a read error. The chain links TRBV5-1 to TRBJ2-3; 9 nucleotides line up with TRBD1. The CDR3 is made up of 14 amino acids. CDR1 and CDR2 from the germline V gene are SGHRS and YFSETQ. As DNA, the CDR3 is TGTGCCAGCAGTCGGACAGGGGATCCAGATACGCAGTATTTT. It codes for CASSRTGDPDTQYF.

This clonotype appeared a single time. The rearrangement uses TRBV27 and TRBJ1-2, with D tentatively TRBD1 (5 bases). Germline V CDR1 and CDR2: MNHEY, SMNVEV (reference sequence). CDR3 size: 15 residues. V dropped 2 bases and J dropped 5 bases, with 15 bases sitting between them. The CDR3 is CASSLRTGPLYGYTF. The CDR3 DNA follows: TGTGCCAGCAGTTTACGTACGGGGCCCCTTTATGGCTACACCTTC.